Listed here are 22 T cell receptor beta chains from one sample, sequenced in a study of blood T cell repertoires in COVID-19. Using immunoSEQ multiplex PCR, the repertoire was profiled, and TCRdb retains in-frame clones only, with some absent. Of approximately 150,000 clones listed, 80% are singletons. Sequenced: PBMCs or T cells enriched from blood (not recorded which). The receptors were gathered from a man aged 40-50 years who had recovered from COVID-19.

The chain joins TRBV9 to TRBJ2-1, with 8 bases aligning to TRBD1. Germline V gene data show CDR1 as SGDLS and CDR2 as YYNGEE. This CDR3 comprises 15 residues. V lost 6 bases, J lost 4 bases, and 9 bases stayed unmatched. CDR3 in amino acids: CASTPPGQGYNEQFF. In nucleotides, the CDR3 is TGTGCCAGCACCCCCCCTGGACAGGGTTACAATGAGCAGTTCTTC.

CDR3 sequence reads: CASSEKGRYGYTF. Here the CDR3 DNA reads TGTGCCAGCAGTGAAAAGGGGAGGTATGGCTACACCTTC. The gene calls are TRBV6-1 and TRBJ1-2; perhaps TRBD1 as D (5 bases). Trimming cost V 2 bases and J 5 bases, with 9 bases left between them. The CDR3 loop spans 13 amino acids. Germline V gives CDR1 MNHNS, CDR2 SASEGT.

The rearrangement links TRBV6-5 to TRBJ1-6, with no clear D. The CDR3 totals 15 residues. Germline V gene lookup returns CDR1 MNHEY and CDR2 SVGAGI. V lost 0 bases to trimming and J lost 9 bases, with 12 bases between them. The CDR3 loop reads CASSYSTYGLSPLHF. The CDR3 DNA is TGTGCCAGCAGTTACTCGACGTATGGACTTTCACCCCTCCACTTT.

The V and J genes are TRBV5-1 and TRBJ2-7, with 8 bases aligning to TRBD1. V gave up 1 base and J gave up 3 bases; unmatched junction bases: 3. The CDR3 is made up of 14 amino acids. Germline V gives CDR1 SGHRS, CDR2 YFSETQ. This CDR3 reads CASSLQGAGYEQYF. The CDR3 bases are TGCGCCAGCAGCTTGCAGGGGGCGGGCTACGAGCAGTACTTC.

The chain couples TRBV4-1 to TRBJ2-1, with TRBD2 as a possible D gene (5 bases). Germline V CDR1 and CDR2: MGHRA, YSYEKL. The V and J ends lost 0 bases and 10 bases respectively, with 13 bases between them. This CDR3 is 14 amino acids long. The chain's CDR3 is CASSQDLARGEQFF. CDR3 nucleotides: TGCGCCAGCAGCCAAGATCTTGCCCGGGGAGAGCAGTTCTTC.

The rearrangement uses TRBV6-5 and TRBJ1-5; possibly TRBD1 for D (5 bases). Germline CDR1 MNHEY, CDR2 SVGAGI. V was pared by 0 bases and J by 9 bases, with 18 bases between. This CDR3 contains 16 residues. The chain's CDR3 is CASSYSSQGGRWPQHF. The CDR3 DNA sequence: TGTGCCAGCAGTTACTCCAGTCAGGGAGGGAGGTGGCCCCAGCATTTT.

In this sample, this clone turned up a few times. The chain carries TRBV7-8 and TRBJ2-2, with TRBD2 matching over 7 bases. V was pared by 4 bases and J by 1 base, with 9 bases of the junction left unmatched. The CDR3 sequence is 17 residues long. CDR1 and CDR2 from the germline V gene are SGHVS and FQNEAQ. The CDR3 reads CASSSFRGVGNTGELFF. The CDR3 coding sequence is TGTGCCAGCAGCTCCTTCCGGGGGGTCGGGAACACCGGGGAGCTGTTTTTT.

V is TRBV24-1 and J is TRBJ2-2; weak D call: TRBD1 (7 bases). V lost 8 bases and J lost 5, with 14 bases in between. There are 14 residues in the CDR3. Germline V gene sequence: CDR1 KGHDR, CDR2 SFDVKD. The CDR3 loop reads CATKEGAGTGELFF. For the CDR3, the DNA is TGTGCCACCAAGGAGGGGGCTGGAACCGGGGAGCTGTTTTTT.

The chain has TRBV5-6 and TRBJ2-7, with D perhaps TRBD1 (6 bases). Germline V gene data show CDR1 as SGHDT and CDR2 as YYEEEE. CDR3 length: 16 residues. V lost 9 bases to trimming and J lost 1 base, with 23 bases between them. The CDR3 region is CATKPQEQGWSYEQYV. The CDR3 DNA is TGTGCCACCAAACCCCAGGAACAGGGATGGTCCTACGAGCAGTACGTC.

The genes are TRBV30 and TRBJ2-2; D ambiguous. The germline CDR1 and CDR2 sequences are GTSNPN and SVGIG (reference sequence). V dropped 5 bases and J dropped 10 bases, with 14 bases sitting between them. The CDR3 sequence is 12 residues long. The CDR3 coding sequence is TGTGCCTGGTCTCCTAGTCCGGCGGAGCTGTTTTTT. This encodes CAWSPSPAELFF.

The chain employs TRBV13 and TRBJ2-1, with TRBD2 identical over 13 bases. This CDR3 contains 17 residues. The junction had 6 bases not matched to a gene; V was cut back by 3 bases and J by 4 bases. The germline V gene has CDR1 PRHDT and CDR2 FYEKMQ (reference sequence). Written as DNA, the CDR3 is TGTGCCAGCAGCTTTCTACTAGCGGGGGGGCCTTACAATGAGCAGTTCTTC. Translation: CASSFLLAGGPYNEQFF.

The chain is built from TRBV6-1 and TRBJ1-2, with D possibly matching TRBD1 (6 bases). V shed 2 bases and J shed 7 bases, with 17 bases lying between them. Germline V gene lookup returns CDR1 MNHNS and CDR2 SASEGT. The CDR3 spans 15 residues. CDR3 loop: CASSETGNGFGGYTF. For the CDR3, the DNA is TGTGCCAGCAGTGAAACAGGGAACGGGTTTGGTGGCTACACCTTC.

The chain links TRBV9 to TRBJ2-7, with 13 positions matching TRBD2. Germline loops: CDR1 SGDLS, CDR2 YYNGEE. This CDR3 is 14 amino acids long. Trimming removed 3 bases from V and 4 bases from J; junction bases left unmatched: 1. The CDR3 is CASSATSGGYEQYF. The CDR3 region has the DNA TGTGCCAGCAGCGCGACTAGCGGGGGGTACGAGCAGTACTTC.

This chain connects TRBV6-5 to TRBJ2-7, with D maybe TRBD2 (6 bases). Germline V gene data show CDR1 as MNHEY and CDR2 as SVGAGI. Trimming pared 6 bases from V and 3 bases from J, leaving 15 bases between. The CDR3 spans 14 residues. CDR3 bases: TGTGCCAGCAGAAACCCCGGGACTGACTACGAGCAGTACTTC. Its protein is CASRNPGTDYEQYF.

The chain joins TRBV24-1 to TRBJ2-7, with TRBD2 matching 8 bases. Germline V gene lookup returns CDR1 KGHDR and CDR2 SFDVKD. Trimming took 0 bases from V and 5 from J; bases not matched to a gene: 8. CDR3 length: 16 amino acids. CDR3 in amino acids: CATSDLHSGDRHEQYV. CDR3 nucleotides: TGTGCCACCAGTGATTTGCATAGCGGGGATCGTCACGAGCAGTACGTC.

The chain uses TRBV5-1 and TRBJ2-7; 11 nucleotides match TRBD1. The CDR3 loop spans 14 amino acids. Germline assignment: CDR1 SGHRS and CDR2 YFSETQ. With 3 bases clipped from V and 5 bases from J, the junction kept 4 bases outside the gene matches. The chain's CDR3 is CASSSRTGGDEQYF. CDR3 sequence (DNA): TGCGCCAGCAGCTCTCGGACAGGGGGCGACGAGCAGTACTTC.

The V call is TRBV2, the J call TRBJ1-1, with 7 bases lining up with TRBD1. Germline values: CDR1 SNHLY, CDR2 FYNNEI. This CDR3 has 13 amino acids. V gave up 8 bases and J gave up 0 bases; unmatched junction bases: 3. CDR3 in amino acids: CASHRGMNTEAFF. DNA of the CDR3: TGTGCCAGCCACAGGGGAATGAACACTGAAGCTTTCTTT.

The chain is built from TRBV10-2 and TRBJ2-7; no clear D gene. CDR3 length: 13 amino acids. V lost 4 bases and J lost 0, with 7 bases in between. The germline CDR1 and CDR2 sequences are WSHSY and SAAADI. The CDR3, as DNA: TGCGCCAGCAGTGTTCAACACTCCTACGAGCAGTACTTC. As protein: CASSVQHSYEQYF.

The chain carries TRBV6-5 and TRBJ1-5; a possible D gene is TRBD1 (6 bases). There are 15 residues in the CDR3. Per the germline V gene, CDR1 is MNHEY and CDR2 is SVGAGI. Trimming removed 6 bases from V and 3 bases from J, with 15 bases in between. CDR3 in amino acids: CASSPQGTNNQPQHF. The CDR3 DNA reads TGTGCCAGCAGCCCGCAGGGGACGAACAATCAGCCCCAGCATTTT.

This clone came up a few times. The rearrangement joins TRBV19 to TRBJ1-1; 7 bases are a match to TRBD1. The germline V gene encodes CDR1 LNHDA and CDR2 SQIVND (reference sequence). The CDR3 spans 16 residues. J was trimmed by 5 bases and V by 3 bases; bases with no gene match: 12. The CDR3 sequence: CASSIAGRQGGTEAFF. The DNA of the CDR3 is TGTGCCAGTAGTATTGCCGGTAGACAGGGTGGAACTGAAGCTTTCTTT.

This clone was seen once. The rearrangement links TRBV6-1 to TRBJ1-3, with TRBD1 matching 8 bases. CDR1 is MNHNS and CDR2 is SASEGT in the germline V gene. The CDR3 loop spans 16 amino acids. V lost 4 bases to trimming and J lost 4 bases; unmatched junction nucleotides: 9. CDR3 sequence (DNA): TGTGCCAGCAGTGTACGACGCGGGACAGGAGGAAACACCATATATTTT. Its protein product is CASSVRRGTGGNTIYF.

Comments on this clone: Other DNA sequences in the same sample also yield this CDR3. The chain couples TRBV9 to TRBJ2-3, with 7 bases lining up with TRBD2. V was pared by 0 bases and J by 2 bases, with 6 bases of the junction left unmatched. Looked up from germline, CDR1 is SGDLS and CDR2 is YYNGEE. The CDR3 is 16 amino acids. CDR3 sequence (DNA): TGTGCCAGCAGCGTAGAAACGGGGGGATCCACAGATACGCAGTATTTT. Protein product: CASSVETGGSTDTQYF.